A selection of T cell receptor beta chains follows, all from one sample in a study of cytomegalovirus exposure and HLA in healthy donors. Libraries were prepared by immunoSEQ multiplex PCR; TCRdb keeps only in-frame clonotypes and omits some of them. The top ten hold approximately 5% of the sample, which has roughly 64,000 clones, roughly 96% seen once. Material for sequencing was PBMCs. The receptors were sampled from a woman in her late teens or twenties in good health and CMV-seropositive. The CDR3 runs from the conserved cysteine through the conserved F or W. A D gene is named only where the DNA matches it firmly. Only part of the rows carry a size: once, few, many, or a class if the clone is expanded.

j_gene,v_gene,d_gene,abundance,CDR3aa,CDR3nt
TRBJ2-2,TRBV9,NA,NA,CASSVGQGPGELFF,TGTGCCAGCAGCGTAGGCCAGGGGCCCGGGGAGCTGTTTTTT
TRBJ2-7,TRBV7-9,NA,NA,CASSLGQIAYEQYF,TGTGCCAGCAGCTTGGGACAAATAGCGTACGAGCAGTACTTC
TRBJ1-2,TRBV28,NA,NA,CASSLPGRFYGYTF,TGTGCCAGCAGTTTACCGGGGAGGTTCTATGGCTACACCTTC
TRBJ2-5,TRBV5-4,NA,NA,CASSLVLQETQYF,TGTGCCAGCAGCTTGGTCCTCCAAGAGACCCAGTACTTC
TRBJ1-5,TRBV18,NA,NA,CASSPGEQPQHF,TGTGCCAGCTCACCCGGGGAGCAGCCCCAGCATTTT
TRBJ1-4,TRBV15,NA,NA,CATSRDSATNEKLFF,TGTGCCACCAGCAGAGACAGTGCAACTAATGAAAAACTGTTTTTT
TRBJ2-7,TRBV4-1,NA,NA,CASSQDRVKQYF,TGCGCCAGCAGCCAAGATAGAGTAAAGCAGTACTTC
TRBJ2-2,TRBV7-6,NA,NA,CASSLDQGRGPTGELFF,TGTGCCAGCAGCTTGGATCAGGGCCGTGGCCCGACCGGGGAGCTGTTTTTT
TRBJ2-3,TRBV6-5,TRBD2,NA,CASSTTSGSGDTQYF,TGTGCCAGCAGCACGACTAGCGGGAGCGGTGATACGCAGTATTTT
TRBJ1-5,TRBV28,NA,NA,CASSWGVSQPQHF,TGTGCCAGCAGTTGGGGGGTTTCTCAGCCCCAGCATTTT
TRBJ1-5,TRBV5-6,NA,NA,CASSLGGGNQPQHF,TGTGCCAGCAGCTTAGGTGGAGGCAATCAGCCCCAGCATTTT
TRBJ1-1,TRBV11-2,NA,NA,CASSEGVGLNTEAFF,TGTGCCAGCAGTGAGGGGGTGGGCCTGAACACTGAAGCTTTCTTT
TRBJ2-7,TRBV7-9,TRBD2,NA,CASSLVAWGGSYEQYF,TGTGCCAGCAGCTTAGTAGCTTGGGGGGGCTCCTACGAGCAGTACTTC
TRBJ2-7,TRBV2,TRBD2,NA,CAGGREDEQYF,TGTGCCGGCGGGCGGGAGGACGAGCAGTACTTC
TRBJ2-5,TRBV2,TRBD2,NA,CASSVFSGGDGETQYF,TGTGCCAGCAGTGTTTTCAGCGGGGGGGACGGGGAGACCCAGTACTTC
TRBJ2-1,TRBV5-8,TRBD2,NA,CASSPGLAGGSYNEQFF,TGTGCCAGCAGCCCGGGACTAGCGGGGGGAAGCTACAATGAGCAGTTCTTC
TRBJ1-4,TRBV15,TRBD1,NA,CATSRDLTGDPGKLFF,TGTGCCACCAGCAGAGATTTGACAGGGGACCCTGGAAAACTGTTTTTT
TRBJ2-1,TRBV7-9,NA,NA,CASSLEGGGPEEQFF,TGTGCCAGCAGCTTAGAAGGGGGGGGACCAGAGGAGCAGTTCTTC
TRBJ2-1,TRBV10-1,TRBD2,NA,CASSLAGEAEQFF,TGCGCCAGCAGCTTAGCGGGAGAAGCTGAGCAGTTCTTC
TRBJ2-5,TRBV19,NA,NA,CASSIGGAQETQYF,TGTGCCAGTAGTATTGGTGGGGCCCAAGAGACCCAGTACTTC
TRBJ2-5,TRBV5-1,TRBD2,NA,CASSMEASGSVETQYF,TGCGCCAGCAGCATGGAGGCTAGCGGGAGTGTGGAGACCCAGTACTTC
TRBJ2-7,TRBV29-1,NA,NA,CSVLQGAEQYF,TGCAGCGTTTTACAGGGCGCCGAGCAGTACTTC
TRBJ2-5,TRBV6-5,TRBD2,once,CASRLLAGGETQYF,TGTGCCAGCAGACTTCTAGCGGGAGGCGAGACCCAGTACTTC
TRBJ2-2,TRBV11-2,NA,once,CASSLEPGTGELFF,TGTGCCAGCAGCTTAGAGCCAGGGACCGGGGAGCTGTTTTTT
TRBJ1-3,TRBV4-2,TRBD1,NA,CASSQTQGVGNTIYF,TGTGCCAGCAGCCAGACTCAGGGGGTTGGAAACACCATATATTTT
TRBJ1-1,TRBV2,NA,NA,CASSKPFDRQPTEAFF,TGTGCCAGCAGCAAACCCTTCGACAGACAACCCACTGAAGCTTTCTTT
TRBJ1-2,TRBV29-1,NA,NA,CSVDAGPYGYTF,TGCAGCGTTGACGCAGGGCCCTATGGCTACACCTTC
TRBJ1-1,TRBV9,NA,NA,CASSVEGNTEAFF,TGTGCCAGCAGCGTCGAGGGGAACACTGAAGCTTTCTTT
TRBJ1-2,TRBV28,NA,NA,CASSLKGYYGYTF,TGTGCCAGCAGTTTAAAGGGGTACTATGGCTACACCTTC
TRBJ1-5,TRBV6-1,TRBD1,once,CASRDRGSSQPQHF,TGTGCCAGCAGGGACAGGGGGTCGTCTCAGCCCCAGCATTTT
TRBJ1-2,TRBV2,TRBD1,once,CATEQGFGYTF,TGTGCCACCGAACAGGGGTTTGGCTACACCTTC
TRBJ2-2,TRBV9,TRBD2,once,CASSPRGGVTGELFF,TGTGCCAGCAGCCCCCGCGGGGGAGTCACCGGGGAGCTGTTTTTT
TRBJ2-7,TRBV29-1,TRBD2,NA,CSASGTSGSPAYEQYF,TGCAGCGCCTCCGGGACTAGCGGGTCCCCAGCCTACGAGCAGTACTTC
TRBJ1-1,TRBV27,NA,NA,CASPTGQRGNTEAFF,TGTGCCAGCCCCACAGGGCAGCGGGGAAACACTGAAGCTTTCTTT
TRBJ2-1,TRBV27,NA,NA,CASSLGGSWYNEQFF,TGTGCCAGCAGTTTAGGGGGGTCATGGTACAATGAGCAGTTCTTC
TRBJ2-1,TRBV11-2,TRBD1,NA,CASGDRDNEQFF,TGTGCCAGCGGGGACAGGGACAATGAGCAGTTCTTC
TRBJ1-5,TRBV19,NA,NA,CATSGAHLNQPQHF,TGTGCCACCTCGGGAGCCCACCTCAATCAGCCCCAGCATTTT
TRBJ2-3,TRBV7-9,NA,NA,CASSFGGTKSTDTQYF,TGTGCCAGCAGCTTTGGCGGAACCAAGAGCACAGATACGCAGTATTTT
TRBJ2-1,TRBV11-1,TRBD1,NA,CASSLGVTGGTRLGEQFF,TGTGCCAGCAGCTTAGGGGTTACAGGGGGTACCAGATTAGGCGAGCAGTTCTTC
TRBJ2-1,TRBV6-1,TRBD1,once,CASSASGTGPSNEQFF,TGTGCCAGCAGTGCCTCCGGGACAGGGCCCTCCAATGAGCAGTTCTTC
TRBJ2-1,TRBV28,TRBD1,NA,CASRWTGDEQFF,TGTGCCAGCCGCTGGACAGGGGATGAGCAGTTCTTC
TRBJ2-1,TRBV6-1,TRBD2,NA,CASSEDETSGYNEQFF,TGTGCCAGCAGTGAAGACGAGACTAGCGGTTACAATGAGCAGTTCTTC
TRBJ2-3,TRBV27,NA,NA,CASRKGGTDTQYF,TGTGCCAGCAGAAAAGGGGGCACAGATACGCAGTATTTT
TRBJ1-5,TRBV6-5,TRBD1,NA,CASGGTENQPQHF,TGTGCCAGCGGCGGGACAGAAAATCAGCCCCAGCATTTT
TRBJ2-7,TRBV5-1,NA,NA,CASSDRGGKSYEQYF,TGCGCCAGCAGCGACCGGGGAGGTAAATCCTACGAGCAGTACTTC
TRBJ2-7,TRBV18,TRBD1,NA,CASSRAGQGAHEQYF,TGTGCCAGCTCGCGAGCGGGACAGGGGGCCCACGAGCAGTACTTC
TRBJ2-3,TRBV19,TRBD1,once,CASSIGTDSTDTQYF,TGTGCCAGTAGTATCGGGACAGACAGCACAGATACGCAGTATTTT
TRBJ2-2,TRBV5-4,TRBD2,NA,CASSFGLDPNTGELFF,TGTGCCAGCAGTTTCGGACTAGACCCGAACACCGGGGAGCTGTTTTTT
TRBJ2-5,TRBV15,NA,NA,CATSRATGRETQYF,TGTGCCACCAGCAGAGCGACAGGACGAGAGACCCAGTACTTC
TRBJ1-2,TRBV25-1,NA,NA,CASSVRLNGGGYTF,TGTGCCAGCAGTGTCCGCCTGAACGGGGGTGGCTACACCTTC